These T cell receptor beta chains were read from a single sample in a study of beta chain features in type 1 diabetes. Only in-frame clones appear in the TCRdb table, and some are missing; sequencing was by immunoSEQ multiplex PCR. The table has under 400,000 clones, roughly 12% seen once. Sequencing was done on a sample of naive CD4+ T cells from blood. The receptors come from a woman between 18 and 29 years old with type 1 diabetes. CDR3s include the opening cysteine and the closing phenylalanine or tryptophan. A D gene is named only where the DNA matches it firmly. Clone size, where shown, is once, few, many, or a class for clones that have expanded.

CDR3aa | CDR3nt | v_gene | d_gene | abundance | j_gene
CAWSPPRGGHYGYTF | TGTGCCTGGAGTCCACCGAGGGGGGGCCACTATGGCTACACCTTC | TRBV30 | . | few | TRBJ1-2
CASSQWASETTDTQYF | TGCGCCAGCAGCCAATGGGCTAGCGAGACCACAGATACGCAGTATTTT | TRBV4-1 | . | . | TRBJ2-3
CASSSGVRETQYF | TGTGCCAGCAGTTCGGGGGTTAGAGAGACCCAGTACTTC | TRBV2 | . | few | TRBJ2-5
CAIDYWGNTEAFF | TGTGCCATCGACTATTGGGGGAACACTGAAGCTTTCTTT | TRBV28 | . | few | TRBJ1-1
CASSSESRQPQHF | TGTGCCAGCAGCTCGGAGAGCCGGCAGCCCCAGCATTTT | TRBV11-2 | . | . | TRBJ1-5
CASSPLGQGKETQYF | TGTGCCAGCAGCCCACTGGGACAGGGAAAAGAGACCCAGTACTTC | TRBV7-9 | TRBD1 | few | TRBJ2-5
CASLRGGNEQFF | TGTGCCAGCCTTAGGGGGGGAAATGAGCAGTTCTTC | TRBV27 | . | . | TRBJ2-1
CASSLTGFESNTIYF | TGTGCCAGCAGCTTAACAGGGTTTGAGAGCAACACCATATATTTT | TRBV7-8 | . | few | TRBJ1-3
CASSQEVAGPYGYTF | TGTGCCAGCAGCCAAGAGGTAGCAGGGCCGTATGGCTACACCTTC | TRBV14 | . | . | TRBJ1-2
CASSRTGTGGYTF | TGTGCCAGCAGCCGAACAGGGACGGGGGGCTACACCTTC | TRBV28 | . | once | TRBJ1-2
CASSPSEDSIYEQYF | TGTGCCAGCTCCCCCAGTGAGGACAGCATCTACGAGCAGTACTTC | TRBV18 | . | . | TRBJ2-7
CASSPRSGKANEKLFF | TGTGCCAGCTCACCACGATCAGGGAAGGCTAATGAAAAACTGTTTTTT | TRBV18 | . | . | TRBJ1-4
CASSIDLRSSYEQYF | TGTGCCAGCAGCATCGACCTTAGGAGCTCCTACGAGCAGTACTTC | TRBV7-8 | . | . | TRBJ2-7
CAISTDSGQPQHF | TGTGCCATCTCGACAGACTCAGGCCAGCCCCAGCATTTT | TRBV6-1 | . | few | TRBJ1-5
CASSLKSGSSYEQYF | TGTGCCAGCAGTTTGAAAAGCGGGAGCTCCTACGAGCAGTACTTC | TRBV28 | TRBD2 | few | TRBJ2-7
CASHSSGGSYEQYF | TGCGCCAGCCACTCATCCGGGGGCTCCTACGAGCAGTACTTC | TRBV5-1 | . | few | TRBJ2-7
CASCGTPLNEQFF | TGTGCCAGCTGCGGAACTCCACTTAATGAGCAGTTCTTC | TRBV28 | . | few | TRBJ2-1
CASSSPGLEVNEQFF | TGTGCCAGCAGTTCACCAGGGCTTGAGGTCAATGAGCAGTTCTTC | TRBV28 | . | few | TRBJ2-1